This T cell receptor (beta chain) was found in a study of beta chain features in type 1 diabetes. The study, taken as a whole, reports: Whether TCRB rearrangement is influenced by HLA type went unresolved here. Moderate but significant shortening of TCRB CDR3s was recorded in all four CD4+ subsets from Type 1 diabetes patients.

Expressed TCRB transcripts were sequenced because the entire RNA isolate underwent reverse transcription. The method was immunoSEQ multiplex PCR; TCRdb's version includes in-frame clones alone and lacks a portion of them. The sample has 300,000 to 350,000 clones, approximately 9.7% seen once. The CDR3 is 15 amino acids. Germline CDR1 SGHTA, CDR2 FQGNSA. Deletions cut 2 bases from V and 1 base from J, with 11 bases between. A CD45RO/CCR7/CD25/CD127/CD95/CD27 panel sorted naive, central memory, regulatory and stem cell-like memory CD4+ cells. Turning to this clone: Antigen unknown.

The chain carries TRBV7-2 and TRBJ2-5; D uncertain. Material for sequencing was central memory CD4+ T cells from blood. This receptor was identified in a man aged 25-45 years with type 1 diabetes. The DNA of the CDR3 is TGTGCCAGCAGCTTATCGAGACGTAGCCAAGAGACCCAGTACTTC. Its translation is CASSLSRRSQETQYF.